This TCR beta chain was observed in a study of blood T cell repertoires in COVID-19. CDR3 size: 15 residues. The germline V gene has CDR1 LGHDT and CDR2 YNNKEL (reference sequence). V gave up 2 bases and J gave up 10 bases; unmatched junction bases: 12. Clones were sequenced by immunoSEQ multiplex PCR, and TCRdb holds only the in-frame ones, with some missing. This table holds 350,000 to 550,000 clones, more than 80% found once. The sequenced sample consisted of PBMCs or T cells enriched from blood (not recorded which). This receptor was taken from a man aged 30 to 39 who had recovered from COVID-19. The rearrangement links TRBV3-1 (or the pseudogene TRBV3-2) to TRBJ1-1; 8 bases fit TRBD1. The DNA for the CDR3 is TGTGCCAGCAGCCAAAACTTTGTACCGGGACAGGCAGCTTTCTTT. Its translation: CASSQNFVPGQAAFF.